The subject of this entry is one TCR beta chain. The V end was cut by 9 bases, the J end by 0 bases, with 10 bases between. Germline V gene lookup returns CDR1 SEHNR and CDR2 FQNEAQ (reference sequence). The length of the CDR3 is 13 residues. Original analysis: The assay estimated nucleated cells by amplifying reference gene primers. Measured with immunoSEQ multiplex PCR; TCRdb has only the in-frame clones, and not every one. That table furnishes V, J and clone size, whereas the DNA furnished D and trimming. There are approximately 62,000 clones in the sample; approximately 73% occur only once, and 6.4% lies in the top ten. This entry is derived from a study of blood T cell repertoires in COVID-19. Study-wide context: The samples span acute and convalescent COVID-19 from the United States, Italy and Spain. In each case, the material was cDNA or gDNA derived from T cells, B-cell-depleted T cells, or PBMCs.

The sequenced material came from peripheral blood. The sequence was obtained from a woman aged 45-60 years with active or convalescent COVID-19. The chain links TRBV7-9 to TRBJ2-3, with D possibly being TRBD2 (6 bases). The CDR3 DNA sequence: TGTGCCAGTGGGACTTCAAGCACAGATACGCAGTATTTT. It encodes CASGTSSTDTQYF.